This TCR beta chain is drawn from a study of blood T cell repertoires in COVID-19 (dated by TCRdb to 2019 to 2021). Background on the whole study: Samples from collaborators originated in the United States, Italy and Spain and spanned both the acute and convalescent phases of COVID-19. The sample metadata nearly always contained a de-identified subject ID, COVID-19 status, age in years and sex. Samples were obtained from the ongoing ImmuneRACE study (first 160 participants) and from 1,254 subjects provided by 6 global collaborators. HLA class I and class II types, where available, came from metadata supplied by the sample provider rather than from assay-based typing. Subjects who had been exposed to COVID-19, were actively infected with it, or had recovered from it provided the deeply sampled blood TCRbeta repertoires that made up the dataset. The material from the prospective study consisted of cDNA or gDNA derived from T cells, B-cell-depleted T cells, or PBMCs. A freely available public database, intended as a resource for researchers studying the immune response to SARS-CoV-2, is where the repertoires were released. What the work shows at the level of the full study, not this receptor alone: The amount of clinical and demographic metadata varied by source and participant and was provided uncurated.

The CDR3 covers 14 residues, taking in both the cysteine and the phenylalanine. Only the CDR3 portion is preserved as DNA: 42 bases, with reading frame beginning at the first base. From the germline V gene, CDR1 is MNHEY and CDR2 is SVGAGI. V lost 2 bases and J lost 4 bases; the stretch between them is 11 bases long. Participants in the prospective study were enrolled through a virtual design, were aged about 18 to 90 years, and lived in approximately 24 United States geographic areas. Cohort assignment in the prospective study relied on participant-reported clinical history from a screening survey and a study questionnaire. Exposed participants had been in contact with someone with a PCR-confirmed or clinician-diagnosed COVID-19 case within 2 weeks of study entry. In the prospective study, mobile phlebotomists collected whole blood, serum and a nasopharyngeal or oropharyngeal swab from each participant. Participants in the prospective study had the option to provide additional blood draws and questionnaires over a roughly 2-month period. Prospective study blood samples were shipped either frozen or at room temperature before DNA extraction.

In the case of this clone: Its antigen is not yet known. Base qualities are missing; no much larger clone stands one base away.

TCRbeta CDR3 regions were amplified from genomic DNA by means of the immunoSEQ Assay, a bias-controlled multiplex PCR. In the authors' own workflow: Within the assay, amplification of reference gene primers was used to estimate how many nucleated cells each sample contained. Sequence reads were collapsed and filtered to measure the absolute abundance of every unique TCRbeta CDR3 rearrangement. For each sample, productive Simpson clonality was calculated by taking the square root of Simpson's diversity index across productive rearrangements. TCRdb holds this immuneACCESS table with in-frame rearrangements only. Some clones are missing; in checked studies, unresolved V genes explain under half, and the rest has no known cause. V, J and clone size were drawn from that table, and D and trimming were deduced from the DNA. The sample has 300,000 to 350,000 clones on record, more than 85% of them singletons. The ten biggest clones cover 3% to 5% of the sample.

The chain links TRBV6-5 with TRBJ2-5; the D gene is perhaps TRBD1, from 5 matching bases. Sample: PBMCs or T cells enriched from blood (not recorded which). This clonotype was sampled from a woman aged 25-40 years who had been exposed to COVID-19. The DNA sequence follows: TGTGCCAGCAGTTACGCGTGGGGCAGAGAGACCCAGTACTTC. This yields the protein CASSYAWGRETQYF.